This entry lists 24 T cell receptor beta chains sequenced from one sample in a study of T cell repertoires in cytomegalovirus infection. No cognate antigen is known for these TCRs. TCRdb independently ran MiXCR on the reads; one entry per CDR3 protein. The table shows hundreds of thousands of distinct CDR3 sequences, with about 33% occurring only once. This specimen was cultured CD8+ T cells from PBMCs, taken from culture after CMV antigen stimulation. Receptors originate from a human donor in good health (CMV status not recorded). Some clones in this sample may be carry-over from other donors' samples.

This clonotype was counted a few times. In DNA form, the CDR3 reads TGTGCCAGCAGGGTGGGGCTCGGAAATCAGCCCCAGCATTTT. This translates into CASRVGLGNQPQHF. The J gene is TRBJ1-5, the V gene TRBV6-2 or TRBV6-3, with a tentative D call TRBD1 (5 bases). The germline CDR1 and CDR2 sequences are MNHEY and SVGEGT. V dropped 6 bases and J dropped 4 bases, with 13 bases sitting between them. CDR3 length equals 14 residues.

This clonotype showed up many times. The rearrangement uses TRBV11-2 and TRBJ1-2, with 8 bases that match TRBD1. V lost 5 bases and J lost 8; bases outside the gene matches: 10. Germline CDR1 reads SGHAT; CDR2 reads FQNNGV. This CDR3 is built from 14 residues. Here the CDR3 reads CASSPIVGTGGYTF. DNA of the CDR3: TGTGCCAGCAGCCCAATAGTAGGGACAGGAGGCTACACCTTC.

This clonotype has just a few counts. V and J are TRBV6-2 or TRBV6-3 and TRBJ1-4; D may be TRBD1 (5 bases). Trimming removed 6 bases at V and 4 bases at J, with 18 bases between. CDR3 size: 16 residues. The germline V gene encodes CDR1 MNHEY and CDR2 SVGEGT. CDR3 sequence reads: CASSTPRRGDNEKLFF. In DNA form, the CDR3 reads TGTGCCAGCAGCACCCCCCGGAGAGGGGATAATGAAAAACTGTTTTTT.

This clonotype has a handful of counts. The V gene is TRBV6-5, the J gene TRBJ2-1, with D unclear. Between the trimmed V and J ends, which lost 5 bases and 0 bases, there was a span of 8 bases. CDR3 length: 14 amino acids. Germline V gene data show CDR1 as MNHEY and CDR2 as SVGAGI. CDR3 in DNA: TGTGCCAGCAGTAACCCCAGCTCCTACAATGAGCAGTTCTTC. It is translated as CASSNPSSYNEQFF.

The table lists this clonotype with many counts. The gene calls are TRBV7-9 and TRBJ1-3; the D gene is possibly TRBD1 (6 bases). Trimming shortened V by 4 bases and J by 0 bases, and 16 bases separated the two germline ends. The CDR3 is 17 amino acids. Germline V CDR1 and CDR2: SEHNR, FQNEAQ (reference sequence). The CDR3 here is CASSSPRGQSSGNTIYF. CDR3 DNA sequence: TGTGCCAGCAGCTCACCTCGAGGACAGAGCTCTGGAAACACCATATATTTT. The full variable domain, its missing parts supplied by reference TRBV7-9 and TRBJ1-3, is DTGVSQNPRHKITKRGQNVTFRCDPISEHNRLYWYRQTLGQGPEFLTYFQNEAQLEKSRLLSDRFSAERPKGSFSTLEIQRTEQGDSAMYLCASSSPRGQSSGNTIYFGEGSWLTVV.

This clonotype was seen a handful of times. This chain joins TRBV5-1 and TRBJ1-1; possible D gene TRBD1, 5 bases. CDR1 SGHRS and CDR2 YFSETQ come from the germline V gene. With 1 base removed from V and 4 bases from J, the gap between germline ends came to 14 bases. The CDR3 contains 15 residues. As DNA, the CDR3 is TGCGCCAGCAGCTTGCGTCAGGGTCCCGGCACTGAAGCTTTCTTT. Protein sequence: CASSLRQGPGTEAFF.

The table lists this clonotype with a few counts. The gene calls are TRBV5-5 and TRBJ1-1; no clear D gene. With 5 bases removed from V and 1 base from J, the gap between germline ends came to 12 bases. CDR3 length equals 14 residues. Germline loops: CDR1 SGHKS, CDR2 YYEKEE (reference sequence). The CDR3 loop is CASRAPGANTEAFF. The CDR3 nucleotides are TGTGCCAGCAGAGCTCCAGGCGCGAACACTGAAGCTTTCTTT.

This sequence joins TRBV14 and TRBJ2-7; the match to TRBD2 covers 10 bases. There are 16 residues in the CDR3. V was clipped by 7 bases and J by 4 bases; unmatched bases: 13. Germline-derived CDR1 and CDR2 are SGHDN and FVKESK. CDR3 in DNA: TGTGCCAGCACTGAGTCTCCGGGACTAGCGCCATACGAGCAGTACGTC. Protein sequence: CASTESPGLAPYEQYV.

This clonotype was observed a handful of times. The CDR3 DNA is TGTGCCAGCAGCTTATCTGGACTAGTCGGGGAGCTGTTTTTT. It encodes CASSLSGLVGELFF. The chain joins TRBV7-9 to TRBJ2-2, with 7 bases fitting TRBD2. The CDR3 runs 14 residues. V trimming: 2 bases; J trimming: 7 bases; junction bases outside the gene matches: 4. Germline CDR1 SEHNR, CDR2 FQNEAQ (reference sequence).

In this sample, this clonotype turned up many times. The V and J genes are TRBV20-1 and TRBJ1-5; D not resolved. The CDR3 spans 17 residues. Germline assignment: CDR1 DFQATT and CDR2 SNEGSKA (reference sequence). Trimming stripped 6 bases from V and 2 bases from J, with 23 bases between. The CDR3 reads CSAVDWRSVAGNQPQHF. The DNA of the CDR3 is TGCAGTGCCGTGGACTGGCGCTCCGTGGCGGGCAATCAGCCCCAGCATTTT.

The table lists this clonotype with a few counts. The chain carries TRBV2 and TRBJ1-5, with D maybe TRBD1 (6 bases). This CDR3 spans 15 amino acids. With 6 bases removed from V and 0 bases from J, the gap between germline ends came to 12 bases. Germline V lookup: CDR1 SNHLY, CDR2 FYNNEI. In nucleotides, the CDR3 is TGTGCCAGCAGGGACTGGGACAATAGCAATCAGCCCCAGCATTTT. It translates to CASRDWDNSNQPQHF. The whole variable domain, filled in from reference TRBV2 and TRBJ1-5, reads EPEVTQTPSHQVTQMGQEVILRCVPISNHLYFYWYRQILGQKVEFLVSFYNNEISEKSEIFDDQFSVERPDGSNFTLKIRSTKLEDSAMYFCASRDWDNSNQPQHFGDGTRLSIL.

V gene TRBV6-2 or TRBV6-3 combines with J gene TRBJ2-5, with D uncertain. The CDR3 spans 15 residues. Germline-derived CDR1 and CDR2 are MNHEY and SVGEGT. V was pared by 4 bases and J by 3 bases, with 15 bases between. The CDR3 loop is CASSFPPGRKETQYF. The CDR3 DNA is TGTGCCAGCAGTTTTCCCCCAGGCAGAAAAGAGACCCAGTACTTC.

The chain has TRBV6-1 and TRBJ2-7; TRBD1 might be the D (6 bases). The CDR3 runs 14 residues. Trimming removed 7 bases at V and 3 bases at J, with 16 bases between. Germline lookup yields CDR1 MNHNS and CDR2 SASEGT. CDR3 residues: CASIGGQYFYEQYV. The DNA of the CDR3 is TGTGCCAGCATAGGCGGACAGTATTTCTACGAGCAGTACGTC.

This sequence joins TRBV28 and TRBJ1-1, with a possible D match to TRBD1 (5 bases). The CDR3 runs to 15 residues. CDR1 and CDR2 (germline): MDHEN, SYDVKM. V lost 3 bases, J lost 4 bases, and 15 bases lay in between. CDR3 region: CASSFTLWGGTEAFF. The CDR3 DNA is TGTGCCAGCAGTTTTACTTTATGGGGGGGCACTGAAGCTTTCTTT.

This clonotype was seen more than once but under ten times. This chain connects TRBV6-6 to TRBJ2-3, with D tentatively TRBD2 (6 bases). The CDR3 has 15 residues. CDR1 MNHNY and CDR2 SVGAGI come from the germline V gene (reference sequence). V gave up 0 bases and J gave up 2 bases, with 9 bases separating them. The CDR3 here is CASSYSRGNTDTQYF. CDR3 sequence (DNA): TGTGCCAGCAGTTACTCTCGGGGGAACACAGATACGCAGTATTTT.

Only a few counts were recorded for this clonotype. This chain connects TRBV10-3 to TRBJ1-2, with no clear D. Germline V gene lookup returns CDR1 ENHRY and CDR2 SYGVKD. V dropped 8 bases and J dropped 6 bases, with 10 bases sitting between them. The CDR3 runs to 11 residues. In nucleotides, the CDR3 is TGTGCCATCCGGACTGGACATGGCTACACCTTC. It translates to CAIRTGHGYTF.

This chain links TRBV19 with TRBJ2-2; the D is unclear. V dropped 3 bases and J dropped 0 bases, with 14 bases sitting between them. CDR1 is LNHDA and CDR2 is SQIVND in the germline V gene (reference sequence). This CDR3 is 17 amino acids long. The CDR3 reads CASSILPMNTNTGELFF. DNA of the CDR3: TGTGCCAGTAGTATCCTACCCATGAACACGAACACCGGGGAGCTGTTTTTT.

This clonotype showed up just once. CDR3 sequence (DNA): TGTGCCAGCAGCCCCCAGGGGAGGCCCCAGCATTTT. It yields the protein CASSPQGRPQHF. This rearrangement joins TRBV7-6 to TRBJ1-5; D is possibly TRBD1 (6 bases). Germline assignment: CDR1 SGHVS and CDR2 FNYEAQ. The CDR3 loop spans 12 amino acids. Trimming took off 5 bases at V and 9 bases at J, with 11 bases between the two ends.

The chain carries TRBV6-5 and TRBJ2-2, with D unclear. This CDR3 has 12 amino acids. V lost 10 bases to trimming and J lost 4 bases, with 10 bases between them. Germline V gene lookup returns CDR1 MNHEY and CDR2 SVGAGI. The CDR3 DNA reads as TGTGCCACCATGGATGGCACCGGGGAGCTGTTTTTT. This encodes CATMDGTGELFF.

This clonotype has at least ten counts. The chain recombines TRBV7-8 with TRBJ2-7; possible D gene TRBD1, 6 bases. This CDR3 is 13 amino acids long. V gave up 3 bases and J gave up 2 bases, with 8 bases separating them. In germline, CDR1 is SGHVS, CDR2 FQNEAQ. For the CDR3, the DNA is TGTGCCAGCAGCTTGAAGGGGGCCTACGAGCAGTACTTC. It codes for CASSLKGAYEQYF.

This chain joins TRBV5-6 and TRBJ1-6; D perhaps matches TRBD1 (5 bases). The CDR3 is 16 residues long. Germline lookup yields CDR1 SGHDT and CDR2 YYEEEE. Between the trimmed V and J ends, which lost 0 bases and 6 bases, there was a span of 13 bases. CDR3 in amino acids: CASSLGGVHINSPLHF. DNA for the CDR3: TGTGCCAGCAGCTTGGGGGGGGTACACATTAATTCACCCCTCCACTTT.

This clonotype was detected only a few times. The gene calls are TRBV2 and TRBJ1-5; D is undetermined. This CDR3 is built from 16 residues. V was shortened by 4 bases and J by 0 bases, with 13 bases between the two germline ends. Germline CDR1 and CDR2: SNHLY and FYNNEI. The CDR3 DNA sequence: TGTGCCAGCAGTGCAAGCCCGGGGTTTAGCAATCAGCCCCAGCATTTT. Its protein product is CASSASPGFSNQPQHF.

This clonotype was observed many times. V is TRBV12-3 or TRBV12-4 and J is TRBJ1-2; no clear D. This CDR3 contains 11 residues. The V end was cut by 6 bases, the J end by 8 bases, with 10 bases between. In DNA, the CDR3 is TGTGCCAGCAGCCCCGGGGAAGGCTACACCTTC. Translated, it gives CASSPGEGYTF.

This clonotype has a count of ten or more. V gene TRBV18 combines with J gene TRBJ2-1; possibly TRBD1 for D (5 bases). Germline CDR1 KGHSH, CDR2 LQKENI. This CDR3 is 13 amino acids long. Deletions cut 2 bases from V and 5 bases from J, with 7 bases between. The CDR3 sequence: CASSPSRDNEQFF. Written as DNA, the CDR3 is TGTGCCAGCTCACCAAGCAGGGACAATGAGCAGTTCTTC.